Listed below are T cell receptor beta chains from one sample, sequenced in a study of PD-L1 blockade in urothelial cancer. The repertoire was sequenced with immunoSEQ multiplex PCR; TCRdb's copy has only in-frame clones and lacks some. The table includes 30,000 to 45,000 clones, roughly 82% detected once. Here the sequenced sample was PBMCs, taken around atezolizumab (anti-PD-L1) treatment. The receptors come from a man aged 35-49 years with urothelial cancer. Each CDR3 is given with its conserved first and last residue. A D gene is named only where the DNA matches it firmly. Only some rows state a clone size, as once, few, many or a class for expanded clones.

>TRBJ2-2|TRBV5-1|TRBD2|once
CASSGQGTTTSGRYIGELFF
TGCGCCAGCAGTGGACAGGGTACAACGACTAGCGGGAGATATATCGGGGAGCTGTTTTTT
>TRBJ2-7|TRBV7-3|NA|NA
CASSPRPGGAQYF
TGTGCCAGCAGCCCCAGGCCGGGGGGCGCGCAGTACTTC
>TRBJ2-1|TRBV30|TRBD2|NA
CAWDRTSGISYNEQFF
TGTGCCTGGGATCGTACTAGCGGTATCTCCTACAATGAGCAGTTCTTC
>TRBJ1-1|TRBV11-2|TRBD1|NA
CASSDRQGRVFVTPEAFF
TGTGCCAGCAGTGATAGACAGGGTAGGGTGTTCGTAACTCCTGAAGCTTTCTTT
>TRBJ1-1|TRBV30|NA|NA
CAWGTFEAFF
TGTGCCTGGGGGACTTTTGAAGCTTTCTTT
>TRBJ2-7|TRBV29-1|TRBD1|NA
CSAGQGSPYEQYF
TGCAGCGCTGGACAGGGATCACCTTACGAGCAGTACTTC
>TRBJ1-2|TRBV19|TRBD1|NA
CASSTAGQGKWTF
TGTGCCAGTAGTACCGCTGGACAGGGGAAATGGACCTTC
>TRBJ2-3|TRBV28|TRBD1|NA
CASSQDRGHYTDTQYF
TGTGCCAGCAGTCAAGACAGGGGCCACTACACAGATACGCAGTATTTT
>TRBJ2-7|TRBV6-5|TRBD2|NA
CASTGGGPYEQYF
TGTGCCAGCACTGGGGGGGGTCCCTACGAGCAGTACTTC
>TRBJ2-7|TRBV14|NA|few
CASSPFQGSEQYF
TGTGCCAGCAGCCCTTTCCAGGGATCCGAGCAGTACTTC
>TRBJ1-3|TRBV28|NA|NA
CASSPQQAASGNTIYF
TGTGCCAGCAGTCCGCAACAGGCCGCCTCTGGAAACACCATATATTTT
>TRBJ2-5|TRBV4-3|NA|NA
CASSLAEGETQYF
TGCGCCAGCAGCCTTGCGGAGGGAGAGACCCAGTACTTC
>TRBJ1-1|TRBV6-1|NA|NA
CASILRGTEAFF
TGTGCCAGCATCCTACGGGGCACTGAAGCTTTCTTT
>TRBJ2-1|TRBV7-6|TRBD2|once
CASSLSGGLAGEDNEQFF
TGTGCCAGCAGCTTATCTGGCGGACTAGCGGGAGAAGACAATGAGCAGTTCTTC
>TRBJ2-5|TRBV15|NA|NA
CATSIGSGETQYF
TGTGCCACCAGCATCGGGAGCGGGGAGACCCAGTACTTC
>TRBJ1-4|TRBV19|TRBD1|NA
CASSTRDRGRNEKLFF
TGTGCCAGTAGTACCCGGGACAGGGGTCGGAATGAAAAACTGTTTTTT
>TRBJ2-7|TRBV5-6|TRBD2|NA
CASSFLAGLPYEQYF
TGTGCCAGCAGCTTCTTAGCGGGACTACCATACGAGCAGTACTTC
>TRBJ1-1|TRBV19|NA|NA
CASSINPVGNRGTEAFF
TGTGCCAGTAGTATTAATCCCGTCGGGAACCGAGGGACTGAAGCTTTCTTT
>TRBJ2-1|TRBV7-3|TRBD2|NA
CASSFDRGGYNEQFF
TGTGCCAGCAGCTTTGATCGGGGGGGGTACAATGAGCAGTTCTTC
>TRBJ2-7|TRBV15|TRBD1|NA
CATSYRDSSDEQYF
TGTGCCACCAGCTATCGGGACAGCAGCGACGAGCAGTACTTC
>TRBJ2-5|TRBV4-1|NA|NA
CASSQVISGVGETQYF
TGCGCCAGCAGCCAAGTAATTTCAGGGGTCGGCGAGACCCAGTACTTC
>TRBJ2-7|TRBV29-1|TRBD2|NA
CSVRGTSVNSYEQYF
TGCAGCGTCCGGGGGACTAGCGTTAACTCCTACGAGCAGTACTTC
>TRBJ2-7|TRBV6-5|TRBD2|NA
CASSYSAGDDEQYF
TGTGCCAGCAGTTACTCCGCGGGGGACGACGAGCAGTACTTC
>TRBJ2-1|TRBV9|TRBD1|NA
CASSPSQGDREQFF
TGTGCCAGCAGCCCTAGCCAGGGGGACCGGGAGCAGTTCTTC
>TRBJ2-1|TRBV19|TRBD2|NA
CASSSMTSGREQFF
TGTGCCAGTAGTTCCATGACTAGCGGGCGGGAGCAGTTCTTC
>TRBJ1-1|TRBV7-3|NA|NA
CASSLSPGENTEAFF
TGTGCCAGCAGCTTAAGCCCGGGAGAGAACACTGAAGCTTTCTTT
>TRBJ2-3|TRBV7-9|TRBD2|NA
CASSPGLAGVADTQYF
TGTGCCAGCAGCCCGGGACTAGCGGGAGTAGCAGATACGCAGTATTTT
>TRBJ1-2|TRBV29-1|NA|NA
CSVRRTDANYGYTF
TGCAGCGTTCGACGGACAGACGCAAACTATGGCTACACCTTC
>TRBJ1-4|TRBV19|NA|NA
CASTETVTNEKLFF
TGTGCCAGTACAGAGACAGTTACTAATGAAAAACTGTTTTTT
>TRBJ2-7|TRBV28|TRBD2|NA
CASSQTSGGTYEQYF
TGTGCCAGCAGCCAGACTAGCGGGGGTACCTACGAGCAGTACTTC
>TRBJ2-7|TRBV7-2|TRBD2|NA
CASSQEVAGRGEQYF
TGTGCCAGCAGCCAGGAGGTAGCGGGACGAGGAGAGCAGTACTTC
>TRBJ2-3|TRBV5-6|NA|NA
CASSSVGRAATDTQYF
TGTGCCAGCAGCTCGGTGGGCAGGGCCGCCACAGATACGCAGTATTTT
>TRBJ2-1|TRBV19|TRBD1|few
CASTSGGYNEQFF
TGTGCCAGTACTTCAGGGGGCTACAATGAGCAGTTCTTC